Below are 32 T cell receptor beta chains sequenced from a single sample in a study of human T cells and chemical hapten exposure. The time point is: pre-sensitization, week 0. As for treatment: therapeutic diphenylcyclopropenone sensitization with weekly scalp DPC. One entry per CDR3 protein results from TCRdb running MiXCR on the RACE reads. The profile shows fewer than 300,000 distinct CDR3 sequences, 7% to 10% of them singletons. The material sequenced was whole blood, taken in connection with sensitization to the hapten diphenylcyclopropenone (DPC). Receptor source: a woman aged 40 to 50 with alopecia areata. Some clones in this sample may be carry-over from other donors' samples.

This clonotype came up many times. The rearrangement links TRBV7-3 to TRBJ1-1; unclear D gene. Trimming removed 5 bases at V and 1 base at J, with 8 bases between. Germline CDR1 reads SGHTA; CDR2 reads FQGTGA. CDR3 length equals 13 residues. DNA of the CDR3: TGTGCCAGCAGCCAACAGAAGAACACTGAAGCTTTCTTT. Its translation is CASSQQKNTEAFF.

There are many counts of this clonotype. V usage is TRBV9 and J usage is TRBJ2-1; D perhaps matches TRBD2 (6 bases). The V and J ends lost 5 bases and 6 bases respectively, with 18 bases between them. Germline V gene data show CDR1 as SGDLS and CDR2 as YYNGEE. The CDR3 has 15 residues. CDR3 sequence reads: CASSNSRGGLNEQFF. CDR3 nucleotide sequence: TGTGCCAGCAGTAACTCCCGTGGGGGACTCAATGAGCAGTTCTTC.

V gene TRBV4-2 combines with J gene TRBJ2-3, with 10 nucleotides matching TRBD2. The CDR3 is 16 amino acids. Germline V CDR1 and CDR2: LGHNA, YNFKEQ. V was clipped by 0 bases and J by 4 bases; unmatched bases: 4. The CDR3 DNA reads TGTGCCAGCAGCCAAGAAGCGGGAGGGCCGCCAGATACGCAGTATTTT. Translating it yields CASSQEAGGPPDTQYF.

This clonotype has more than one count but fewer than ten. The chain has TRBV7-9 and TRBJ1-4; D possibly corresponds to TRBD1 (6 bases). Deletions cut 2 bases from V and 2 bases from J, with 15 bases between. In germline, CDR1 is SEHNR, CDR2 FQNEAQ (reference sequence). The CDR3 runs 17 residues. Written as DNA, the CDR3 is TGTGCCAGCAGCTTAAACAGGGACATTGGTACTAATGAAAAACTGTTTTTT. This sequence encodes CASSLNRDIGTNEKLFF. Full variable domain (outside the CDR3, taken from reference TRBV7-9 and TRBJ1-4): DTGVSQNPRHKITKRGQNVTFRCDPISEHNRLYWYRQTLGQGPEFLTYFQNEAQLEKSRLLSDRFSAERPKGSFSTLEIQRTEQGDSAMYLCASSLNRDIGTNEKLFFGSGTQLSVL.

This clonotype came up many times. This sequence joins TRBV7-6 and TRBJ2-3, with D unclear. V shed 1 base and J shed 4 bases, with 9 bases lying between them. The CDR3 sequence is 14 residues long. Germline CDR1 is SGHVS and CDR2 is FNYEAQ. CDR3 DNA: TGTGCCAGCAGCTTAGATAATAGCCCAGATACGCAGTATTTT. Its protein product is CASSLDNSPDTQYF. Supplemented by reference TRBV7-6 and TRBJ2-3, the full variable domain reads GAGVSQSPRYKVTKRGQDVALRCDPISGHVSLYWYRQALGQGPEFLTYFNYEAQQDKSGLPNDRFSAERPEGSISTLTIQRTEQRDSAMYRCASSLDNSPDTQYFGPGTRLTVL.

The chain has TRBV7-2 and TRBJ2-1; D unresolved. CDR1 is SGHTA and CDR2 is FQGNSA in the germline V gene. The CDR3 length is 14 residues. The germline V and J ends were trimmed by 5 bases and 4 bases, with 12 bases remaining between them. The CDR3 DNA follows: TGTGCCAGCAGCCAGTTGGGCGCTTACAATGAGCAGTTCTTC. Translating it yields CASSQLGAYNEQFF.

At least ten counts were recorded for this clonotype. The rearrangement links TRBV29-1 to TRBJ2-5; possible D gene TRBD2, 6 bases. The V gene's germline CDR1 is SQVTM and CDR2 ANQGSEA. Trimming took off 8 bases at V and 5 bases at J, with 21 bases between the two ends. The CDR3 covers 14 residues. CDR3 nucleotides: TGCAGCATTGGGGGGACGGAAGGGCGCGAGACCCAGTACTTC. This encodes CSIGGTEGRETQYF.

This chain links TRBV29-1 with TRBJ2-7; a weak D match, TRBD2 (6 bases). The CDR3 runs 13 residues. CDR1 and CDR2 (germline): SQVTM, ANQGSEA. Trimming left V 3 bases short and J 5 bases short, with 14 bases between. The CDR3 spells CSVDLASSNEQYF. In nucleotides, the CDR3 is TGCAGCGTTGATCTAGCGTCGTCCAACGAGCAGTACTTC.

The chain recombines TRBV3-1 with TRBJ2-1, with 11 bases lining up with TRBD2. The V gene's germline CDR1 is LGHDT and CDR2 YNNKEL (reference sequence). Trimming took 3 bases from V and 3 from J; bases not matched to a gene: 1. The CDR3 totals 15 residues. The CDR3 sequence: CASSQTSGNYNEQFF. For the CDR3, the DNA is TGTGCCAGCAGCCAGACTAGCGGGAACTACAATGAGCAGTTCTTC.

At least ten counts were recorded for this clonotype. V and J are TRBV4-3 and TRBJ1-2, with D uncertain. V shed 0 bases and J shed 1 base, with 6 bases lying between them. The length of the CDR3 is 14 residues. Per the germline V gene, CDR1 is LGHNA and CDR2 is YSLEER. The DNA of the CDR3 is TGCGCCAGCAGCCAAGATATACATAACTATGGCTACACCTTC. Protein: CASSQDIHNYGYTF.

The rearrangement uses TRBV5-6 and TRBJ2-1; the match to TRBD2 covers 8 bases. CDR3 length: 17 residues. Trimming cost V 0 bases and J 4 bases; bases outside gene matches: 9. Germline V gene data show CDR1 as SGHDT and CDR2 as YYEEEE. The CDR3 protein is CASSLAQRENLYNEQFF. DNA for the CDR3: TGTGCCAGCAGCTTGGCCCAGCGGGAGAACCTTTACAATGAGCAGTTCTTC.

The chain joins TRBV5-5 to TRBJ1-3, with D maybe TRBD1 (6 bases). The CDR3 contains 17 residues. Deletions cut 0 bases from V and 1 base from J, with 14 bases between. Germline CDR1 and CDR2: SGHKS and YYEKEE (reference sequence). The CDR3 loop is CASSLEMSQGSGNTIYF. The CDR3 coding sequence is TGTGCCAGCAGCTTGGAGATGAGTCAGGGGTCTGGAAACACCATATATTTT. The full variable domain, completed using reference TRBV5-5 and TRBJ1-3, is DAGVTQSPTHLIKTRGQQVTLRCSPISGHKSVSWYQQVLGQGPQFIFQYYEKEERGRGNFPDRFSARQFPNYSSELNVNALLLGDSALYLCASSLEMSQGSGNTIYFGEGSWLTVV.

This clonotype was recorded a few times. The chain couples TRBV3-1 to TRBJ2-5, with 7 bases that match TRBD1. V dropped 2 bases and J dropped 3; count of bases not matched to a gene: 6. This CDR3 comprises 15 residues. Germline lookup yields CDR1 LGHDT and CDR2 YNNKEL (reference sequence). The CDR3 DNA reads as TGTGCCAGCAGCCAATTGGGCCAGGGGGAAGAGACCCAGTACTTC. Protein: CASSQLGQGEETQYF.

The chain combines TRBV4-2 with TRBJ2-4; tentatively, D is TRBD2 (6 bases). Germline CDR1 and CDR2: LGHNA and YNFKEQ. This CDR3 is 13 amino acids long. Trimming took 3 bases from V and 7 from J, leaving 10 bases between them. CDR3 region: CASSQGDSNIQYF. The DNA for the CDR3 is TGTGCCAGCAGCCAGGGGGACTCTAACATTCAGTACTTC.

This clonotype turned up a few times. This sequence joins TRBV7-2 and TRBJ2-1; either TRBD1 or TRBD2 may fit D (5 bases each). The CDR3 length is 14 residues. Trimming took 2 bases from V and 7 from J, leaving 12 bases between them. Per germline, CDR1 SGHTA and CDR2 FQGNSA. The CDR3: CASSLLRDVNEQFF. DNA of the CDR3: TGTGCCAGCAGCTTACTCCGGGACGTTAATGAGCAGTTCTTC.

This clonotype has a count of ten or more. The rearrangement uses TRBV5-5 and TRBJ2-6; D remains unclear. Trimming shortened V by 0 bases and J by 3 bases, and 10 bases separated the two germline ends. The CDR3 spans 16 residues. Germline V gene data show CDR1 as SGHKS and CDR2 as YYEKEE (reference sequence). CDR3 bases: TGTGCCAGCAGCTTGGAAATGGAGCTTGGGGCCAACGTCCTGACTTTC. Its translation: CASSLEMELGANVLTF.

J is TRBJ1-5 and V is TRBV28; TRBD1 agrees at 9 bases. The V gene end was trimmed by 4 bases and the J gene end by 7 bases; junction bases not matched to a gene: 2. Germline CDR1 is MDHEN and CDR2 is SYDVKM. The CDR3 extends over 13 amino acids. The CDR3: CASSWDRAQPQHF. CDR3 bases: TGTGCCAGCAGTTGGGACAGGGCCCAGCCCCAGCATTTT.

The sample holds many counts of this clonotype. The rearrangement links TRBV7-2 to TRBJ2-2; TRBD2 aligns across 8 bases. Germline V lookup: CDR1 SGHTA, CDR2 FQGNSA. The CDR3 loop spans 15 amino acids. The V segment lost 8 bases and the J segment 2 bases; nucleotides outside the gene matches: 7. This CDR3 reads CASQTSGRNTGELFF. The DNA for the CDR3 is TGTGCCAGCCAAACTAGCGGACGTAACACCGGGGAGCTGTTTTTT.

This clonotype was counted at least ten times. CDR3 DNA sequence: TGTGCCTTCGGACTAGCGGGAGGAGCCCCGTTCTTC. Its protein product is CAFGLAGGAPFF. The chain recombines TRBV30 with TRBJ2-1, with 14 bases that match TRBD2. Trimming cost V 7 bases and J 15 bases; bases outside gene matches: 8. Germline CDR1 and CDR2: GTSNPN and SVGIG (reference sequence). This CDR3 contains 12 residues.

This clonotype was detected a few times. The genes are TRBV12-3 or TRBV12-4 and TRBJ1-1, with 7 bases identical to TRBD1. Losses at the gene ends were 6 bases for V and 1 base for J; bases not matched to a gene: 5. This CDR3 comprises 14 residues. CDR3 residues: CASRPGGGNTEAFF. As DNA, the CDR3 is TGTGCCAGCAGGCCAGGGGGAGGGAACACTGAAGCTTTCTTT.

The count of this clonotype is one. The CDR3 reads CASTAVLNTEAFF. For the CDR3, the DNA is TGTGCCAGCACCGCCGTCTTGAACACTGAAGCTTTCTTT. V usage is TRBV6-5 and J usage is TRBJ1-1; no definite D call. Trimming shortened V by 7 bases and J by 0 bases, and 9 bases separated the two germline ends. The CDR3 contains 13 residues. The germline CDR1 and CDR2 sequences are MNHEY and SVGAGI.

The V call is TRBV6-2 or TRBV6-3, the J call TRBJ2-7; no clear D. V was clipped by 0 bases and J by 9 bases, with 6 bases between them. CDR1 and CDR2 (germline): MNHEY, SVGEGT. CDR3 length equals 11 residues. The CDR3, as DNA: TGTGCCAGCAGTTACTCCCAGAGGCAGTACTTC. This gives the protein CASSYSQRQYF.

The chain joins TRBV4-3 to TRBJ2-3; 11 bases line up with TRBD2. Germline V gene lookup returns CDR1 LGHNA and CDR2 YSLEER. The CDR3 is 14 residues long. V shed 4 bases, J shed 7 bases, and the junction held 4 bases outside the gene matches. CDR3 coding DNA: TGCGCCAGCAGCCGGGGACTAGCGGCAAATACGCAGTATTTT. Translation: CASSRGLAANTQYF.

This clonotype was detected only a few times. This chain uses TRBV27 with TRBJ2-7; perhaps D is TRBD1 or TRBD2 (5 bases each). Germline assignment: CDR1 MNHEY and CDR2 SMNVEV (reference sequence). The CDR3 consists of 13 residues. The V and J ends lost 8 bases and 5 bases respectively, with 16 bases between them. The CDR3 DNA follows: TGTGCCAGCGGGGGTTCGGTGATGCACGAGCAGTACTTC. Its protein is CASGGSVMHEQYF.

This clonotype was found many times. V usage is TRBV5-1 and J usage is TRBJ2-5, with unresolved D. V lost 4 bases and J lost 2, with 12 bases in between. The CDR3 length is 14 residues. Germline V CDR1 and CDR2: SGHRS, YFSETQ. This chain's CDR3 is CASSPPGSQETQYF. The CDR3 nucleotides read TGCGCCAGCAGCCCACCCGGGTCGCAAGAGACCCAGTACTTC.

The genes are TRBV30 and TRBJ2-2; D gene ambiguous. Trimming left V 0 bases short and J 4 bases short, with 6 bases between. CDR1 GTSNPN and CDR2 SVGIG come from the germline V gene (reference sequence). The CDR3 consists of 13 residues. CDR3 DNA: TGTGCCTGGAGTGTAAGGGCCACCGGGGAGCTGTTTTTT. This gives the protein CAWSVRATGELFF.

This clonotype was counted a few times. The rearrangement uses TRBV7-8 and TRBJ2-4, with a possible D match to TRBD1 (5 bases). The germline V and J ends were trimmed by 5 bases and 8 bases, with 19 bases remaining between them. The CDR3 covers 15 residues. CDR1 is SGHVS, CDR2 FQNEAQ, per germline. For the CDR3, the DNA is TGTGCCAGCAGCCGGCATTTGGGGCGTGAATACATTCAGTACTTC. Translating gives CASSRHLGREYIQYF.

This clonotype was counted between two and nine times. The J gene is TRBJ2-3, the V gene TRBV5-6; 7 bases line up with TRBD1. Germline CDR1 and CDR2: SGHDT and YYEEEE. V was clipped by 5 bases and J by 7 bases; unmatched bases: 4. The CDR3 extends over 12 amino acids. The CDR3 region is CASRKQGNTQYF. CDR3 DNA: TGTGCCAGCAGGAAACAGGGGAATACGCAGTATTTT.

V gene TRBV5-6 combines with J gene TRBJ2-7; D possibly corresponds to TRBD2 (6 bases). The CDR3 length is 15 residues. Deletions cut 2 bases from V and 2 bases from J, with 14 bases between. Germline V gives CDR1 SGHDT, CDR2 YYEEEE. The CDR3 spells CASSFGIRGTYEQYF. CDR3 bases: TGTGCCAGCAGCTTTGGGATCCGGGGGACCTACGAGCAGTACTTC.

This clonotype was seen repeatedly, ten times or more. V is TRBV4-2 and J is TRBJ2-2; D unresolved. The CDR3 has 13 amino acids. CDR1 and CDR2 from the germline V gene are LGHNA and YNFKEQ. The V end lost 2 bases, the J end lost 5 bases, and 6 bases lay between the germline ends. The CDR3 DNA reads TGTGCCAGCAGCCAACGCTTAACCGGGGAGCTGTTTTTT. It codes for CASSQRLTGELFF.

The chain couples TRBV10-3 to TRBJ2-1; 13 nucleotides align to TRBD2. This CDR3 has 15 amino acids. Germline values: CDR1 ENHRY, CDR2 SYGVKD. The junction had 6 bases not matched to a gene; V was cut back by 6 bases and J by 7 bases. The CDR3 DNA is TGTGCCATCAGCGGACTAGCGGGAGTGGGGAATGAGCAGTTCTTC. Residues: CAISGLAGVGNEQFF.

The V and J genes are TRBV4-1 and TRBJ1-3; D gene uncertain. V dropped 1 base and J dropped 2 bases, with 18 bases sitting between them. CDR3 size: 18 residues. Germline V gene sequence: CDR1 MGHRA, CDR2 YSYEKL. The CDR3 DNA sequence: TGCGCCAGCAGCCAAGGACGAGGTCGTGGCCGAACTGGAAACACCATATATTTT. Amino acid sequence: CASSQGRGRGRTGNTIYF.